These T cell receptor beta chains were read from a single sample in a study of siplizumab effects on memory and regulatory T cells. Generated by immunoSEQ multiplex PCR, the TCRdb table keeps only in-frame clones and is missing some. The repertoire includes roughly 82,000 clones, about 87% of them detected once, and about 1.4% sits in the top ten. Sequenced input: Tregs sorted from blood. The receptors were sampled from a human donor in good health. Each CDR3 is given with its conserved first and last residue. D genes are given only for firm matches. Only part of the rows carry a size: once, few, many, or a class if the clone is expanded.

TRBJ2-1	NA	16	NA	TRBV5-5	CASSLAITASYNEQFF
TRBJ2-3	NA	15	NA	TRBV5-1	CASSLDGLLTDTQYF
TRBJ2-1	NA	13	NA	TRBV19	CASSIVVGDEQFF
TRBJ1-3	NA	16	NA	TRBV4-2	CASSQLGDSSGNTIYF
TRBJ2-5	NA	13	NA	TRBV5-1	CASRVAMGETQYF
TRBJ1-1	NA	16	NA	TRBV5-1	CASSPGRVTMNTEAFF
TRBJ1-4	NA	14	few	TRBV30	CAWSKQTGNAKLFF
TRBJ1-2	TRBD1	14	NA	TRBV11-1	CASSLNRGLHGYTF
TRBJ2-3	NA	16	NA	TRBV14	CASSQLAGTFTDTQYF
TRBJ2-1	NA	15	NA	TRBV10-2	CASKGGDNGYNEQFF
TRBJ1-6	NA	16	NA	TRBV9	CASSAIPTGMGSPLHF
TRBJ1-1	TRBD1	16	few	TRBV2	CASNPNPGQRGTEAFF
TRBJ2-5	TRBD1	15	NA	TRBV4-3	CASSQEGGRGETQYF
TRBJ1-1	NA	13	NA	TRBV7-7	CASSLKQGDEAFF
TRBJ2-7	NA	13	NA	TRBV7-2	CASSFLGVYEQYF
TRBJ1-3	NA	14	NA	TRBV19	CASGDSNSGNTIYF
TRBJ2-2	NA	15	NA	TRBV11-1	CASSLADIQFGELFF
TRBJ2-1	TRBD2	14	NA	TRBV6-5	CASRATSGVSEQFF
TRBJ2-7	TRBD2	11	NA	TRBV6-1	CALGAGLAGGF
TRBJ1-6	TRBD1	16	NA	TRBV7-2	CASSLVQGQGNSPLHF